This is a list of T cell receptor beta chains from one sample in a study of blood T cell repertoires in COVID-19. The protocol was immunoSEQ multiplex PCR, while the TCRdb copy is restricted to in-frame clones and leaves out a portion. Among about 230,000 clones listed, approximately 80% were seen once. The specimen sequenced was peripheral blood. These receptors were collected from a woman in her forties or fifties with acute or convalescent COVID-19. Both conserved end residues are part of each CDR3. D genes are given only for firm matches. Clone size, where shown, is once, few, many, or a class for clones that have expanded.

>TRBD1|TRBJ1-2|few|TRBV12-3/TRBV12-4
TGTGCCAGCAGGACGACAGGGCGATCGAGCTACACCTTC
CASRTTGRSSYTF
>.|TRBJ1-4|.|TRBV7-8
TGTGCCAGCAGCTTAGTCCACCCCAGTGAAAAACTGTTTTTT
CASSLVHPSEKLFF
>TRBD2|TRBJ2-2|.|TRBV2
TGTGCCAGCAGTGGTACAACTAGCGACACCGGGGAGCTGTTTTTT
CASSGTTSDTGELFF
>.|TRBJ1-5|.|TRBV4-2
TGTGCCAGCAGCCAAGGCGGGACGGAGCATCTTAGCAATCAGCCCCAGCATTTT
CASSQGGTEHLSNQPQHF
>TRBD1|TRBJ2-1|.|TRBV7-8
TGTGCCAGCAGCTTACACAGGGGATCGGCCAATGAGCAGTTCTTC
CASSLHRGSANEQFF
>TRBD2|TRBJ2-5|.|TRBV6-5
TGTGCCAGCAGTTCCCTATCCGGGACTATCTCGTACTTC
CASSSLSGTISYF
>TRBD1|TRBJ2-2|.|TRBV5-5
TGTGCCAGCAGCACCCAACAGGGGGCGTCAGGGGAGCTGTTTTTT
CASSTQQGASGELFF
>.|TRBJ2-3|.|TRBV28
TGTGCCAGCAGTTTAGAGAGGACTAGCACAGATACGCAGTATTTT
CASSLERTSTDTQYF
>TRBD1|TRBJ2-5|.|TRBV7-2
TGTGCCAGCAGCCGCCCGACAGGGATGGGGCAAGAGACCCAGTACTTC
CASSRPTGMGQETQYF
>.|TRBJ2-5|.|TRBV5-6
TGTGCCAGCAGCCCGGACAGCCAAGAGACCCAGTACTTC
CASSPDSQETQYF
>TRBD1|TRBJ1-1|.|TRBV4-3
TGCGCCAGCAGCCCAGGGACAGGGGAGAACACTGAAGCTTTCTTT
CASSPGTGENTEAFF
>.|TRBJ2-5|.|TRBV19
TGTGCCAGTAGTTTCGCGGGGAGGGAGACCCAGTACTTC
CASSFAGRETQYF
>.|TRBJ1-1|.|TRBV5-6
TGTGCCAGCAGCTTGGGGCTCGTCGGGAATGAAGCTTTCTTT
CASSLGLVGNEAFF
>.|TRBJ1-1|.|TRBV12-3/TRBV12-4
TGTGCCAGCAGTTCGCAGAGGGCGGCTTTCTTT
CASSSQRAAFF
>.|TRBJ1-2|.|TRBV4-1
TGCGCCAGCAGCCAAGAGGAGGGTTGGAGCTACACCTTC
CASSQEEGWSYTF
>.|TRBJ1-5|.|TRBV29-1
TGCAGCGTCTCAGGACAGCCCCAGCATTTT
CSVSGQPQHF
>TRBD2|TRBJ2-5|.|TRBV30
TGTGCCTGGGCTGGGGGGGGTTTTGGGGAGTTAAAAGTAGCGGGACGGGAGACCCAGTACTTC
CAWAGGGFGELKVAGRETQYF
>.|TRBJ2-2|.|TRBV9
TGTGCCAGCACCAAGACCGGGTCTTTCACCGGGGAGCTGTTTTTT
CASTKTGSFTGELFF
>.|TRBJ2-3|.|TRBV19
TGTGCCAGTAGTCCGGGACAGGGGACTAGCGGTGGAGCAGATACGCAGTATTTT
CASSPGQGTSGGADTQYF
>TRBD1|TRBJ1-3|few|TRBV19
TGTGCCAGTAGTATGACAGGGGGCAGTGGAAACACCATATATTTT
CASSMTGGSGNTIYF
>TRBD1|TRBJ2-7|.|TRBV10-1
TGCGCCAGCAGCACAGGGGACGAGCAGTACTTC
CASSTGDEQYF
>TRBD1|TRBJ1-5|few|TRBV29-1
TGCAGCGGGACGACGGGGACAGGGGGCGGGGAGCCCCAGCATTTT
CSGTTGTGGGEPQHF
>.|TRBJ1-1|.|TRBV16
TGTGCCAGCAGCCAATCGGGAGGGACACCGAACACTGAAGCTTTCTTT
CASSQSGGTPNTEAFF
>TRBD1|TRBJ1-2|.|TRBV30
TGTGCCTGGAGTGTAGACAGGGGAGGGAGCGGCTACACCTTC
CAWSVDRGGSGYTF
>TRBD1|TRBJ1-1|.|TRBV5-4
TGTGCCAGCAGGGACAGGGGGACGGACACTGAAGCTTTCTTT
CASRDRGTDTEAFF
>.|TRBJ2-7|once|TRBV9
TGTGCCAGCAGCGCCTTCGAGACCCTAGTCCCACCGACCTACGAGCAGTACTTC
CASSAFETLVPPTYEQYF
>TRBD2|TRBJ2-7|.|TRBV28
TGTGCCAGCAGTTCCATTAGCGGGGGGGCTTACGAGCAGTACTTC
CASSSISGGAYEQYF
>.|TRBJ1-2|.|TRBV6-2/TRBV6-3
TGTGCCAGCAGTAGCCCTCACCTCCAAGCTAACTATGGCTACACCTTC
CASSSPHLQANYGYTF
>.|TRBJ2-3|once|TRBV7-2
TGTGCCAGCAGCTTATCGGATACGCAGTATTTT
CASSLSDTQYF
>.|TRBJ2-1|.|TRBV9
TGTGCCAGCAGCCCCAGGAGGGCTACGCTAATGGAGCAGTTCTTC
CASSPRRATLMEQFF
>TRBD1|TRBJ1-5|.|TRBV6-5
TGTGCCAGCAGCTTACAGGGGTTTACGGATTTT
CASSLQGFTDF
>.|TRBJ1-5|.|TRBV19
TGTGCCAGTAGTACCTCTACTTATAGCAATCAGCCCCAGCATTTT
CASSTSTYSNQPQHF
>TRBD1|TRBJ2-1|.|TRBV7-2
TGTGCCAGCAGCTCCCCGGGACAGGGCTACAATGAGCAGTTCTTC
CASSSPGQGYNEQFF
>.|TRBJ2-7|few|TRBV28
TGTGCCAGCAGTTTCGCGATGACCTACGAGCAGTACTTC
CASSFAMTYEQYF
>TRBD2|TRBJ2-5|.|TRBV30
TGTGCCTGGGCGGGGGGGGGTTTTGGGGAGTTAAAAGTAGCGGGACGGGAGACCCAGTACTTC
CAWAGGGFGELKVAGRETQYF
>TRBD1|TRBJ2-7|once|TRBV15
TGTGCCACCAGCGCGGGACAGGGTTACGAGCAGTACTTC
CATSAGQGYEQYF
>.|TRBJ1-5|once|TRBV4-3
TGCGCCAGCAGCCAAGGGAGAGGGGGAAGTCCCCAGCATTTT
CASSQGRGGSPQHF
>.|TRBJ1-1|.|TRBV4-1
TGCGCCAGCAGCCAACGAGGGGGGGGCACTGAAGCTTTCTTT
CASSQRGGGTEAFF
>TRBD1|TRBJ1-2|.|TRBV7-9
TGTGCCAGCAGCTTACCCGGACAGGGCACTGGCTACACCTTC
CASSLPGQGTGYTF
>TRBD2|TRBJ2-1|.|TRBV10-1
TGCGCCAGCAGTGAGTCGACTAGCGGGAGTTCCAGTGAGCAGTTCTTC
CASSESTSGSSSEQFF
>TRBD1|TRBJ2-2|.|TRBV19
TGTGCCAGTAGTGACAGGGGGCTTAACACCGGGGAGCTGTTTTTT
CASSDRGLNTGELFF
>.|TRBJ1-1|.|TRBV19
TGTGCCAGTAGTATAATGTCCGGGAGGGATTTCTTCAGTGAAGCTTTCTTT
CASSIMSGRDFFSEAFF
>.|TRBJ1-2|.|TRBV3-1/TRBV3-2
TGTGCCAGCAGCCATCGGCACAGGACCGCTAACTATGGCTACACCTTC
CASSHRHRTANYGYTF
>.|TRBJ1-1|.|TRBV7-2
TGTGCCAGCAGCTTAGTTCGTCGTCAGTTGGCGAACACTGAAGCTTTCTTT
CASSLVRRQLANTEAFF
>TRBD2|TRBJ2-5|.|TRBV11-2
TGTGCCAGCAGCTACGGACGGACTAGCGGGAGTCGAGAGACCCAGTACTTC
CASSYGRTSGSRETQYF
>.|TRBJ2-1|.|TRBV7-2
TGTGCCAGCAGCTTTTGGCAGGGTACCTACAATGAGCAGTTCTTC
CASSFWQGTYNEQFF
>.|TRBJ1-5|.|TRBV4-2
TGTGCCAGCAGCCAAGAAGGCAGCGGTCCCGATCAGCCCCAGCATTTT
CASSQEGSGPDQPQHF
>.|TRBJ2-1|.|TRBV4-3
TGCGCCAGCAGCCAAGAACAGTTTCCCTACAATGAGCAGTTCTTC
CASSQEQFPYNEQFF
>.|TRBJ1-5|.|TRBV7-2
TGTGCCAGCAGCTTCCGGGGAGATCAGCCCCAGCATTTT
CASSFRGDQPQHF
>.|TRBJ1-1|.|TRBV6-2/TRBV6-3
TGTGCCAGCAGTTACGCCCCCGGTGTAGTGGGCGTTACTGAAGCTTTCTTT
CASSYAPGVVGVTEAFF
>.|TRBJ2-1|.|TRBV10-3
TGTGCCATCAGAAAACCTTCTAGCAACTACAATGAGCAGTTCTTC
CAIRKPSSNYNEQFF
>.|TRBJ2-7|.|TRBV19
TGTGCCAGTAGTACCCTCGGGACTCCCTACGAGCAGTACTTC
CASSTLGTPYEQYF
>TRBD2|TRBJ2-3|.|TRBV3-1/TRBV3-2
TGTGCCAGCAGCTCCCGGGGTGGCGGGAGGGCAGCAGATACGCAGTATTTT
CASSSRGGGRAADTQYF
>TRBD1|TRBJ2-7|.|TRBV4-1
TGCGCCAGCAGCCGAACCTGGACAGGCGACTACGAGCAGTACTTC
CASSRTWTGDYEQYF